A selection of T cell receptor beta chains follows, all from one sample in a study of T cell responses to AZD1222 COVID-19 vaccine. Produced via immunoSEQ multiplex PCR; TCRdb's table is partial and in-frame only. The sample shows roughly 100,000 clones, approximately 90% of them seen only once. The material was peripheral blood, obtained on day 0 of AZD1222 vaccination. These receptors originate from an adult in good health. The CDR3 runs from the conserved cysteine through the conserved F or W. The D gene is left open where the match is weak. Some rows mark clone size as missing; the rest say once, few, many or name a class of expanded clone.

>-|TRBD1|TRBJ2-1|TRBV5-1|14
TGCGCCAGCAGCCCCATTACAGGGGGCGATGAGCAGTTCTTC
CASSPITGGDEQFF
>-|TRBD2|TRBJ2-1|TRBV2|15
TGTGCCAGCAGTGGGGCCGGGGGGGCCGGTGGTGAGCAGTTCTTC
CASSGAGGAGGEQFF
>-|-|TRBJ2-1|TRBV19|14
TGTGCCAGTAGTCGGACGCAGGGCTACAATGAGCAGTTCTTC
CASSRTQGYNEQFF
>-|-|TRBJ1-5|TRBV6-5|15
TGTGCCAGCAGTTACGGGCAGGAAAGCAATCAGCCCCAGCATTTT
CASSYGQESNQPQHF
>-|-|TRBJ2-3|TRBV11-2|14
TGTGCCAGCAGCTTCCTTCCGGCCCCAGATACGCAGTATTTT
CASSFLPAPDTQYF
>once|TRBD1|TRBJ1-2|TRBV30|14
TGTGCCTGGAGTGTGGGGGGACAGGGCGCGGGCTACACCTTC
CAWSVGGQGAGYTF
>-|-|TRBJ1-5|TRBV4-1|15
TGCGCCAGCAGCGACACAGGGATATTCAATCAGCCCCAGCATTTT
CASSDTGIFNQPQHF
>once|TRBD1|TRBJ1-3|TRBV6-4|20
TGTGCCAGCAGAGAACATGCCGGGGGGACAGGGGTCTCTTCTGGAAACACCATATATTTT
CASREHAGGTGVSSGNTIYF
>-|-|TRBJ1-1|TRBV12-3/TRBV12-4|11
TGTGCCAGCAGCCGAACAGAGGAAGCTTTCTTT
CASSRTEEAFF
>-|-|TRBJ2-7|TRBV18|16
TGTGCCAGCTCACCACCGGGGACCAGCCTAACCTACGAGCAGTACTTC
CASSPPGTSLTYEQYF
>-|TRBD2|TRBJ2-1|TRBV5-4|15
TGTGCCAGCAGCCCTTGGACTAGCCCCAGAGAAGAGCAGTTCTTC
CASSPWTSPREEQFF